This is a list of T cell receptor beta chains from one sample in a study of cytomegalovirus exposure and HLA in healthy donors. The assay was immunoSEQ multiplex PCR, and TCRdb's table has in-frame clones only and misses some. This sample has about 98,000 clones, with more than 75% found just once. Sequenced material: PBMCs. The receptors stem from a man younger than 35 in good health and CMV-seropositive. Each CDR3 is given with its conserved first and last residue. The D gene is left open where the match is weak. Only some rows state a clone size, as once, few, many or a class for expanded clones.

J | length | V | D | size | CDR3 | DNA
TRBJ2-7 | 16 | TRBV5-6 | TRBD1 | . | CASSLVPGQGPHEQYF | TGTGCCAGCAGCTTGGTACCGGGACAGGGGCCCCACGAGCAGTACTTC
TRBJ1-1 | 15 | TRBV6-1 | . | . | CASSGRQVLNTEAFF | TGTGCCAGCAGTGGTCGACAGGTTCTGAACACTGAAGCTTTCTTT
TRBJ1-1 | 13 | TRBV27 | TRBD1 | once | CASSLHRQGEAFF | TGTGCCAGCAGTCTCCATCGACAGGGGGAAGCTTTCTTT
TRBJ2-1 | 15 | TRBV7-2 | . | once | CASSLAQGTYNEQFF | TGTGCCAGCAGCTTAGCTCAGGGGACCTACAATGAGCAGTTCTTC
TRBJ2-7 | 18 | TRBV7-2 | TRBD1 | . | CASSLVSGTGSVPYEQYF | TGTGCCAGCAGCTTAGTATCAGGGACAGGGTCGGTACCCTACGAGCAGTACTTC
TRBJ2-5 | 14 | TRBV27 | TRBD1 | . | CASRSGQVVETQYF | TGTGCCAGCAGGTCGGGACAGGTAGTTGAGACCCAGTACTTC
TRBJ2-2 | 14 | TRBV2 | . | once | CASQQTNPTGELFF | TGTGCCAGCCAACAGACTAACCCCACCGGGGAGCTGTTTTTT
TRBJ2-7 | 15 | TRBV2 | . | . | CASSEPGHDAYEQYF | TGTGCCAGCAGCGAGCCGGGACACGACGCCTACGAGCAGTACTTC
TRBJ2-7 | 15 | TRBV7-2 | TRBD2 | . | CASSLLTGGAYEQYF | TGTGCCAGCAGCTTATTAACGGGGGGAGCCTACGAGCAGTACTTC
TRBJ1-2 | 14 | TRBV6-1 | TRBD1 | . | CASSEGQGAGGYTF | TGTGCCAGCAGTGAAGGACAGGGGGCGGGAGGCTACACCTTC
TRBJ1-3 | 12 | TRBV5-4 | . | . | CASSLLPNTIYF | TGTGCCAGCAGCTTGCTTCCAAACACCATATATTTT